This T cell receptor beta chain comes out of a study of blood T cell repertoires in COVID-19. Study context: Acute and convalescent COVID-19 samples came from the United States, Italy and Spain.

This clone was seen once. Germline V CDR1 and CDR2: LNHDA, SQIVND (reference sequence). The CDR3 runs to 13 residues. After removal of 5 bases from V and 10 bases from J, the junction contained 6 bases not matched to a gene. In the authors' workflow: Amplification from reference gene primers served as the basis for estimated nucleated cell counts. The table came from immunoSEQ multiplex PCR; TCRdb's copy has only in-frame clones and leaves some out. V and J calls and clone size are as listed in that table; D and trimming were resolved from the DNA. The sample holds fewer than 300,000 clones, approximately 90% seen once.

This TCR came from a woman in her thirties or forties who had recovered from COVID-19. The chain carries TRBV19 and TRBJ2-1, with TRBD2 identical over 9 bases. Sequenced input: peripheral blood. The CDR3 sequence is CASSAGLAWEQFF. The CDR3, as DNA: TGTGCCAGTAGTGCGGGACTAGCTTGGGAGCAGTTCTTC.